This entry features one T cell receptor beta chain sequence. Its target antigen remains unknown. Within one base of it there is no much larger clone, and no base qualities were kept. The library came from the immunoSEQ multiplex PCR assay. Per the source publication's procedure: A statistical classification framework was built for diagnosing cytomegalovirus status from the catalog of TCR beta chain sequences. TCRdb took over this immuneACCESS table, retaining in-frame rearrangements with V and J assigned. Such tables are incomplete; in checked studies, under half of the missing clones stem from an unresolved V gene, and the remainder is unexplained. V and J calls and clone size are as listed in that table; D and trimming were resolved from the DNA. Within this sample are roughly 240,000 clones, with around 87% of them counted one time only. Clones ranked in the top ten supply 2.6% of the sample. This sample is part of a study of cytomegalovirus exposure and HLA in healthy donors (dated by TCRdb to between 2016 and 2019). In the study overall: The roughly 650 repertoires of the first cohort and the 120 validation repertoires were produced on the same platform, according to a later analysis. Besides the first cohort of about 730 subjects, a separate validation cohort made up of 120 different subjects was used. The study aimed to test whether signatures of past pathogen exposure could be identified by cataloging public T cell receptors. To predict cytomegalovirus infection status, the study brought together high-throughput TCR immunosequencing, statistical association of individual TCRs with disease status, and machine learning.

The donors were included in the validation cohort of some 110 subjects, a group kept apart from the roughly 690-subject first cohort. The junction shows trimming of 2 bases on V and 7 bases on J, plus 8 bases between the germline ends. According to the germline V gene (reference sequence), CDR1 reads SEHNR and CDR2 reads FQNEAQ. The CDR3 holds 12 amino acids from the cysteine to the phenylalanine. Solely the CDR3 DNA is kept, with 36 bases framed from the first base. Here is what the overall study found, with its caveats: In both the original and validation cohorts, the classifier was reported to diagnose cytomegalovirus status with high specificity and sensitivity. In vitro tests confirmed that a few of the cytomegalovirus-associated TCR beta chains recognize cytomegalovirus antigens. Most TCR sequences were seen in very few donors, while some public TCRs were found in many individuals. A total of about 180 TCR beta chains were listed by the study as associated with cytomegalovirus. All 120 or so repertoires were used to score co-occurrence in the validation cohort in a later analysis, because that analysis had no HLA typing for the cohort. It was suggested by the authors that the approach could potentially be generalized to other disease states and immunological phenotypes. A later analysis found that TCRs clustered in the first cohort also tended to co-occur in the roughly 110 validation repertoires, with approximately 95% of cluster scores above 0.

This TCR derives from a man between 18 and 35 years old in good health and CMV-seronegative. Sequenced input: PBMCs. The chain employs TRBV7-9 and TRBJ1-1, with the D segment identity uncertain. The CDR3 is CASSLMSVEAFF. The DNA sequence is as follows: TGTGCCAGCAGCTTAATGTCAGTTGAAGCTTTCTTT.